Shown below are 27 T cell receptor beta chains from a single sample sequenced in a study of blood T cell repertoires in COVID-19. This table comes from immunoSEQ multiplex PCR, and its TCRdb copy is limited to in-frame clones, with some not included. The sample includes tens of thousands of clones, roughly nine tenths of them seen just once. The specimen was peripheral blood. The receptors were sampled from a man between 65 and 80 years old with acute or convalescent COVID-19.

The count of this clone is one. The same CDR3 can be traced to other DNA sequences in this sample. The chain links TRBV5-1 to TRBJ2-5; D not certain. This CDR3 spans 13 amino acids. Germline V CDR1 and CDR2: SGHRS, YFSETQ. V gave up 0 bases and J gave up 2 bases, with 5 bases separating them. CDR3 DNA: TGCGCCAGCAGCTTGGGCCAGCAAGAGACCCAGTACTTC. It encodes CASSLGQQETQYF.

The V and J genes are TRBV5-4 and TRBJ2-3, with D maybe TRBD2 (5 bases). This CDR3 comprises 15 residues. The V and J ends lost 4 bases and 4 bases respectively, with 16 bases between them. Germline CDR1 SGHNT, CDR2 YYREEE (reference sequence). CDR3 bases: TGTGCCAGCAGCCTAAACATGGTCGGGGCAGATACGCAGTATTTT. Translation: CASSLNMVGADTQYF.

The rearrangement uses TRBV5-1 and TRBJ2-3; D ambiguous. V lost 0 bases to trimming and J lost 2 bases, with 16 bases between them. There are 17 residues in the CDR3. Germline V gene sequence: CDR1 SGHRS, CDR2 YFSETQ. The CDR3 DNA reads TGCGCCAGCAGCTTGGTAAAAGTCGCAGGATCCACAGATACGCAGTATTTT. This sequence encodes CASSLVKVAGSTDTQYF.

In this sample, this clone turned up a few times. In the same sample, other DNA sequences code for this CDR3. J is TRBJ2-7 and V is TRBV7-8; TRBD2 matches 12 bases. Germline loops: CDR1 SGHVS, CDR2 FQNEAQ. The V gene end was trimmed by 1 base and the J gene end by 6 bases; junction bases not matched to a gene: 1. The CDR3 contains 14 residues. The CDR3 spells CASSLGLAGAEQYF. The CDR3 bases are TGTGCCAGCAGCTTAGGACTAGCGGGGGCCGAGCAGTACTTC.

The CDR3: CASSSDSYEQYF. In DNA, the CDR3 is TGTGCCAGCAGTTCAGACAGCTACGAGCAGTACTTC. The V gene is TRBV3-1 (or the pseudogene TRBV3-2), the J gene TRBJ2-7, with D perhaps matching TRBD1 (5 bases). The CDR3 sequence is 12 residues long. Germline V gene data show CDR1 as LGHDT and CDR2 as YNNKEL (reference sequence). Trimming took 6 bases from V and 3 from J, leaving 9 bases between them.

The CDR3: CASSHQRTSGDQETQYF. For the CDR3, the DNA is TGTGCCAGCAGCCACCAAAGGACTAGCGGAGACCAAGAGACCCAGTACTTC. This chain connects TRBV3-1 (or the pseudogene TRBV3-2) to TRBJ2-5, with 10 bases that match TRBD2. V gave up 3 bases and J gave up 0 bases; unmatched junction bases: 7. Germline V gives CDR1 LGHDT, CDR2 YNNKEL (reference sequence). The CDR3 contains 17 residues.

The chain is built from TRBV5-1 and TRBJ2-7, with D unclear. CDR1 and CDR2 (germline): SGHRS, YFSETQ. Trimming cost V 0 bases and J 9 bases, with 10 bases left between them. This CDR3 has 12 amino acids. The CDR3 is CASSLEAGVQYF. CDR3 bases: TGCGCCAGCAGCTTGGAGGCAGGCGTGCAGTACTTC.

The chain carries TRBV7-2 and TRBJ2-3; D is perhaps TRBD1 (5 bases). CDR3 length: 13 residues. Trimming pared 6 bases from V and 4 bases from J, leaving 11 bases between. The germline V gene encodes CDR1 SGHTA and CDR2 FQGNSA. CDR3 protein: CASSRPGSDTQYF. The CDR3 nucleotides read TGTGCCAGCAGTCGGCCAGGGTCAGATACGCAGTATTTT.

The chain couples TRBV5-1 to TRBJ2-5; maybe TRBD2 (6 bases). V gave up 4 bases and J gave up 1 base, with 11 bases separating them. The CDR3 covers 14 residues. Looked up from germline, CDR1 is SGHRS and CDR2 is YFSETQ. The CDR3 DNA reads as TGCGCCAGCAGCGCTAGGACTATCCAAGAGACCCAGTACTTC. Its translation is CASSARTIQETQYF.

In DNA form, the CDR3 reads TGTGCCAGCACCAAGGCGGCAGGGGGCTATGGCTACACCTTC. This codes for CASTKAAGGYGYTF. The chain uses TRBV7-9 and TRBJ1-2, with 7 bases matching TRBD1. The germline CDR1 and CDR2 sequences are SEHNR and FQNEAQ (reference sequence). The length of the CDR3 is 14 residues. V was pared by 7 bases and J by 4 bases, with 9 bases of the junction left unmatched. Supplemented by reference TRBV7-9 and TRBJ1-2, the full variable domain reads DTGVSQNPRHKITKRGQNVTFRCDPISEHNRLYWYRQTLGQGPEFLTYFQNEAQLEKSRLLSDRFSAERPKGSFSTLEIQRTEQGDSAMYLCASTKAAGGYGYTFGSGTRLTVV.

This clone is a singleton in its sample. The chain links TRBV3-1 (or the pseudogene TRBV3-2) to TRBJ2-1, with TRBD1 matching over 12 bases. V trimming: 4 bases; J trimming: 7 bases; junction bases outside the gene matches: 8. Germline V gives CDR1 LGHDT, CDR2 YNNKEL (reference sequence). CDR3 size: 16 residues. The CDR3 nucleotides read TGTGCCAGCAGCCCCAACCCGGGACAGGGGGCTAATGAGCAGTTCTTC. As protein: CASSPNPGQGANEQFF.

This chain joins TRBV2 and TRBJ2-1; 13 nucleotides match TRBD2. Germline V gives CDR1 SNHLY, CDR2 FYNNEI. Germline trimming cut 5 bases from V and 9 bases from J; bases unmatched to any gene: 10. The CDR3 sequence is 16 residues long. CDR3 sequence reads: CASSPPGLAGSGEQFF. The CDR3 DNA follows: TGTGCCAGCAGTCCGCCGGGACTAGCGGGATCGGGTGAGCAGTTCTTC. Filled out from reference TRBV2 and TRBJ2-1, the complete variable domain reads EPEVTQTPSHQVTQMGQEVILRCVPISNHLYFYWYRQILGQKVEFLVSFYNNEISEKSEIFDDQFSVERPDGSNFTLKIRSTKLEDSAMYFCASSPPGLAGSGEQFFGPGTRLTVL.

This clone appeared a few times. The genes are TRBV27 and TRBJ1-6; possible D gene TRBD1, 6 bases. Trimming cost V 2 bases and J 0 bases, with 11 bases left between them. Germline CDR1 and CDR2: MNHEY and SMNVEV (reference sequence). The CDR3 totals 17 residues. The CDR3: CASSLAAGVSYNSPLHF. In DNA form, the CDR3 reads TGTGCCAGCAGTTTAGCGGCAGGGGTCTCCTATAATTCACCCCTCCACTTT.

This clone has more than one count but fewer than ten. The V gene is TRBV15, the J gene TRBJ1-5; TRBD1 might be the D (6 bases). V was trimmed by 6 bases and J by 13 bases, leaving 22 bases between them. This CDR3 region has 14 residues. Germline V gene lookup returns CDR1 LNHNV and CDR2 YYDKDF (reference sequence). As DNA, the CDR3 is TGTGCCACCAGTCCTCGAACTAAGGGGGGGAATCAGCATTTT. Its translation: CATSPRTKGGNQHF.

Here the CDR3 DNA reads TGTGCCAGCCGATCTAGCGGGAGTCTGACAGATACGCAGTATTTT. It translates to CASRSSGSLTDTQYF. This chain joins TRBV18 and TRBJ2-3, with 10 bases matching TRBD2. This CDR3 spans 15 amino acids. The J segment lost 3 bases and the V segment lost 8 bases, leaving 8 bases of the junction unmatched. Germline lookup yields CDR1 KGHSH and CDR2 LQKENI.

The chain combines TRBV28 with TRBJ1-2; D remains unclear. There are 15 residues in the CDR3. V lost 5 bases and J 1 base, leaving 14 bases between the germline ends. CDR1 is MDHEN, CDR2 SYDVKM, per germline. CDR3 protein: CASSGTRGGNYGYTF. Written as DNA, the CDR3 is TGTGCCAGCAGTGGTACGCGAGGCGGTAACTATGGCTACACCTTC.

The genes are TRBV28 and TRBJ1-5; weak D call: TRBD1 (6 bases). The CDR3 sequence is 15 residues long. The germline CDR1 and CDR2 sequences are MDHEN and SYDVKM. The ends were cut back, 6 bases at V and 0 bases at J, with 12 bases in the middle. This chain's CDR3 is CASSRDTDSNQPQHF. CDR3 DNA sequence: TGTGCCAGCAGCCGGGACACCGATAGCAATCAGCCCCAGCATTTT.

The chain couples TRBV7-2 to TRBJ2-1; 11 positions agree with TRBD2. The CDR3 is made up of 18 amino acids. In germline, CDR1 is SGHTA, CDR2 FQGNSA. The trim removed 3 bases at V and 1 base at J, leaving 8 bases unmatched. CDR3 in amino acids: CASSFGTSGGGSYNEQFF. The CDR3 nucleotides read TGTGCCAGCAGCTTTGGGACTAGCGGAGGGGGATCCTACAATGAGCAGTTCTTC.

In DNA form, the CDR3 reads TGTGCCAGCAGCTTGGTGACAGGGGGTCAGCCCCAGCATTTT. This encodes CASSLVTGGQPQHF. The rearrangement links TRBV5-6 to TRBJ1-5; 9 nucleotides align to TRBD1. This CDR3 is built from 14 residues. V was pared by 0 bases and J by 6 bases, with 1 base of the junction left unmatched. CDR1 SGHDT and CDR2 YYEEEE come from the germline V gene.

The J gene is TRBJ2-3, the V gene TRBV7-9; D perhaps matches TRBD1 (6 bases). The V gene's germline CDR1 is SEHNR and CDR2 FQNEAQ (reference sequence). The CDR3 consists of 14 residues. V was pared by 5 bases and J by 6 bases, with 15 bases between. This CDR3 is CASSPGERWDTQYF. CDR3 bases: TGTGCCAGCAGCCCAGGGGAAAGGTGGGATACGCAGTATTTT.

The rearrangement links TRBV2 to TRBJ2-1; 7 bases fit TRBD1. This CDR3 has 13 amino acids. Trimming took 10 bases from V and 6 from J; bases not matched to a gene: 9. CDR1 and CDR2 (germline): SNHLY, FYNNEI. CDR3 in DNA: TGTGCCACCCGAGAAGGACAGGCCAATGAGCAGTTCTTC. It yields the protein CATREGQANEQFF.

This sequence joins TRBV7-2 and TRBJ2-7; D is perhaps TRBD1 (5 bases). Trimming removed 1 base from V and 2 bases from J, with 12 bases in between. The CDR3 totals 15 residues. Germline CDR1 and CDR2: SGHTA and FQGNSA. The CDR3 nucleotides read TGTGCCAGCAGCTTAGACAGGCTTCGAACCTACGAGCAGTACTTC. Translating it yields CASSLDRLRTYEQYF.

Here the CDR3 DNA reads TGTGCCAGCAGCCAATTCAGCCGAATTCCAAATTCCGGGACAGGAGCTAACTATGGCTACACCTTC. It is translated as CASSQFSRIPNSGTGANYGYTF. This chain connects TRBV3-1 (or the pseudogene TRBV3-2) to TRBJ1-2; 8 bases agree with TRBD1. Germline CDR1 LGHDT, CDR2 YNNKEL (reference sequence). Trimming at V came to 2 bases and at J to 0 bases, leaving 23 bases not matched to a gene. The CDR3 loop spans 22 amino acids.

This clone has just one count. The chain combines TRBV15 with TRBJ2-1, with 8 bases that match TRBD2. J lost 1 base, V lost 7 bases, and 3 bases had no gene match. The CDR3 consists of 14 residues. Germline assignment: CDR1 LNHNV and CDR2 YYDKDF (reference sequence). This CDR3 reads CATNGGGSYNEQFF. The CDR3, as DNA: TGTGCCACCAACGGGGGGGGATCCTACAATGAGCAGTTCTTC.

The J gene is TRBJ2-1, the V gene TRBV24-1; TRBD2 matches 7 bases. Per germline, CDR1 KGHDR and CDR2 SFDVKD. J gave up 5 bases and V 0 bases, and 3 bases lay outside the gene matches. This CDR3 region has 15 residues. Here the CDR3 DNA reads TGTGCCACCAGTGATTTGAGCCTAGCGGACAATGAGCAGTTCTTC. Translation gives CATSDLSLADNEQFF.

The chain has TRBV7-2 and TRBJ2-1, with 12 bases that match TRBD2. Germline V CDR1 and CDR2: SGHTA, FQGNSA. This CDR3 has 16 residues. V lost 5 bases to trimming and J lost 4 bases; unmatched junction nucleotides: 6. The CDR3 region is CASSRLAGVYYNEQFF. DNA of the CDR3: TGTGCCAGCAGCAGACTAGCGGGAGTTTATTACAATGAGCAGTTCTTC.

The rearrangement links TRBV7-8 to TRBJ1-2, with TRBD1 as a possible D gene (5 bases). Per the germline V gene, CDR1 is SGHVS and CDR2 is FQNEAQ. This CDR3 spans 14 amino acids. Trimming removed 4 bases from V and 4 bases from J, with 13 bases in between. CDR3 DNA: TGTGCCAGCAGCTCCTCCAGGGTGGGCTATGGCTACACCTTC. It specifies CASSSSRVGYGYTF.